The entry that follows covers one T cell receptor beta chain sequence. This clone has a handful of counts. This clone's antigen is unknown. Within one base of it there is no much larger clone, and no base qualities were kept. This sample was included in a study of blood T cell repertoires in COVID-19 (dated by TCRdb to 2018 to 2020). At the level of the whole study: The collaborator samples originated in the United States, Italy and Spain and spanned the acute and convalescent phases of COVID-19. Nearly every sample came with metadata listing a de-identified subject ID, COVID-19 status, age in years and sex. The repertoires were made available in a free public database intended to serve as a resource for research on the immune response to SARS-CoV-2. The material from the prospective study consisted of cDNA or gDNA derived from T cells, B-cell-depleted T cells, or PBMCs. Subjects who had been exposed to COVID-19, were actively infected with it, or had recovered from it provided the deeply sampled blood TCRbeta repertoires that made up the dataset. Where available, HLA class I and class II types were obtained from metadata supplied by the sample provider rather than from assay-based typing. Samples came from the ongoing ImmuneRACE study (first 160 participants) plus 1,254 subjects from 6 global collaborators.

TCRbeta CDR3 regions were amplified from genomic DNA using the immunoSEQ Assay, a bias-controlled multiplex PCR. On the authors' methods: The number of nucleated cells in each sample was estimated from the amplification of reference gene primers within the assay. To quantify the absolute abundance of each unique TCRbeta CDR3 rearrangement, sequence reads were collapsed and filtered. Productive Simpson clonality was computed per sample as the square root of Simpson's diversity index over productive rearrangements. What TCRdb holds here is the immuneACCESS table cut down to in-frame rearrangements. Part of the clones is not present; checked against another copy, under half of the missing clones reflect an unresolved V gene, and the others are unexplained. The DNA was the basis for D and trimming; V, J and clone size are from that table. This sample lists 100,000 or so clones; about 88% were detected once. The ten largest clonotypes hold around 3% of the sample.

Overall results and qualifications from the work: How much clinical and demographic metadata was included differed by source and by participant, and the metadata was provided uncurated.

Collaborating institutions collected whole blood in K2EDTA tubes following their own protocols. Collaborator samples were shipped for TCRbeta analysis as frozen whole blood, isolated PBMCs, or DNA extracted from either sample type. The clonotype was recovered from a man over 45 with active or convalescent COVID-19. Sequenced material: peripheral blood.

The nucleotide sequence reads TGCGCCAGCAGCTTGCTGGGGGGGAACTATGGCTACACCTTC. Its protein reads: CASSLLGGNYGYTF. Here the chain combines TRBV5-1 and TRBJ1-2; matching of 5 bases hints at TRBD1 as the D gene. The trim is 1 base for V and 2 bases for J, with a gap of 9 bases between the germline ends. The CDR3 sequence holds 14 residues, the cysteine and phenylalanine included. Only CDR3 DNA is held: 42 bases, read in frame from base 1. CDR1 and CDR2 are drawn from the germline V gene: SGHRS, YFSETQ.